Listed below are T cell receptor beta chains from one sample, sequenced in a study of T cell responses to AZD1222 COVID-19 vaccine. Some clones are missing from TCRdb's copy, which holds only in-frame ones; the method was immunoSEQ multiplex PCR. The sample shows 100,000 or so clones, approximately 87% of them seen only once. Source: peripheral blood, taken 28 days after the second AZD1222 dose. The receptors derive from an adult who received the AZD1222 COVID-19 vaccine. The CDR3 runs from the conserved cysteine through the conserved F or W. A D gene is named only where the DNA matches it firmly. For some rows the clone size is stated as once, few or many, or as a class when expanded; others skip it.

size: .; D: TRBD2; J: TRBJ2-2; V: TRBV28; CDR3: CASSLLAGANGELFF; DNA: TGTGCCAGCAGTTTACTAGCGGGAGCAAACGGGGAGCTGTTTTTT
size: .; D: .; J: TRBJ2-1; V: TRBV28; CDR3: CASSLGLTNEQFF; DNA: TGTGCCAGCAGTTTAGGACTGACTAATGAGCAGTTCTTC
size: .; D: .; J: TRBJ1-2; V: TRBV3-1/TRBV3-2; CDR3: CASSFLRQAPYGYTF; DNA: TGTGCCAGCAGCTTTCTTCGACAGGCCCCCTATGGCTACACCTTC
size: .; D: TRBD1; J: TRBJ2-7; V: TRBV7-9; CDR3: CASSSPGQGAEQYF; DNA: TGTGCCAGCAGCTCGCCGGGACAGGGTGCCGAGCAGTACTTC
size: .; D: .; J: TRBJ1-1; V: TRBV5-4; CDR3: CASSLEGVRTEAFF; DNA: TGTGCCAGCAGCTTGGAGGGAGTGCGGACTGAAGCTTTCTTT
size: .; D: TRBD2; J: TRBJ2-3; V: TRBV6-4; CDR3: CASSERGGSTDTQYF; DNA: TGTGCCAGCAGTGAACGCGGGGGGAGCACAGATACGCAGTATTTT
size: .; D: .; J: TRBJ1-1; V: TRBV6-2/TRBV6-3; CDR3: CASSSRVNTEAFF; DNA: TGTGCCAGCAGTTCAAGGGTTAACACTGAAGCTTTCTTT
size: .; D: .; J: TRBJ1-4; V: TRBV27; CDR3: CASSTTRGVYEKLFF; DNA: TGTGCCAGCAGTACCACCCGGGGGGTGTATGAAAAACTGTTTTTT
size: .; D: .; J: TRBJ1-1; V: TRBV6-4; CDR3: CASSDSRWGTTEAFF; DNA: TGTGCCAGCAGTGACTCTAGGTGGGGCACCACTGAAGCTTTCTTT
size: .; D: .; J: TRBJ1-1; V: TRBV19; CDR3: CASSIVTGDTEAFF; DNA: TGTGCCAGTAGTATAGTGACAGGCGACACTGAAGCTTTCTTT
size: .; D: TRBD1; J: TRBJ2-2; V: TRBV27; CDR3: CASSLQGAPGELFF; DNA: TGTGCCAGCAGTTTGCAGGGGGCGCCCGGGGAGCTGTTTTTT
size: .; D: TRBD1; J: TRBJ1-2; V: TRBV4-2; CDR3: CASSQEGQGAPGYGYTF; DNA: TGTGCCAGCAGCCAAGAGGGACAGGGGGCGCCTGGCTATGGCTACACCTTC
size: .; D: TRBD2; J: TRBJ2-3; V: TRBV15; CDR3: CATSMTSVPDTQYF; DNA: TGTGCCACCAGCATGACTAGCGTTCCAGATACGCAGTATTTT
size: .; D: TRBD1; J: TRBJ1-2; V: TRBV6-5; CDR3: CASSYRDRAGGYTF; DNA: TGTGCCAGCAGTTACCGGGACAGGGCTGGTGGCTACACCTTC
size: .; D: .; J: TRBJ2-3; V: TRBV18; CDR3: CASSPAGSPGDTQYF; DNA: TGTGCCAGCTCACCAGCGGGGTCCCCCGGAGATACGCAGTATTTT
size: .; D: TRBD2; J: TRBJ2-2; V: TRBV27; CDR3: CASRPGAGVVTGELFF; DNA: TGTGCCAGCAGGCCCGGTGCGGGAGTGGTCACCGGGGAGCTGTTTTTT
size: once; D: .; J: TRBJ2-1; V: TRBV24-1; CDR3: CATSENSGGGQFF; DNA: TGTGCCACCAGTGAGAACTCAGGGGGGGGGCAGTTCTTC
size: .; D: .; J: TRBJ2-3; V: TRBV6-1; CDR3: CASSETVTTADTQYF; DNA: TGTGCCAGCAGTGAGACGGTGACTACCGCAGATACGCAGTATTTT
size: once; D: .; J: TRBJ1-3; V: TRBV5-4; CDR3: CASSLGGANGNTIYF; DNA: TGTGCCAGCAGCTTGGGGGGCGCGAATGGAAACACCATATATTTT
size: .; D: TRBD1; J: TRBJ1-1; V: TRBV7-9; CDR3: CASSLLGQGVGTEAFF; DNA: TGTGCCAGCAGCTTATTGGGACAGGGTGTTGGGACTGAAGCTTTCTTT
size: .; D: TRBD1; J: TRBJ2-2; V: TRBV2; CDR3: CASSGQTGASTGELFF; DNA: TGTGCCAGCAGTGGACAAACAGGGGCTAGTACCGGGGAGCTGTTTTTT
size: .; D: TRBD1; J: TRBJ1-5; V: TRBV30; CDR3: CAWSAKTGAYDSNQPQHF; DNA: TGTGCCTGGAGCGCGAAGACAGGGGCATACGATAGCAATCAGCCCCAGCATTTT